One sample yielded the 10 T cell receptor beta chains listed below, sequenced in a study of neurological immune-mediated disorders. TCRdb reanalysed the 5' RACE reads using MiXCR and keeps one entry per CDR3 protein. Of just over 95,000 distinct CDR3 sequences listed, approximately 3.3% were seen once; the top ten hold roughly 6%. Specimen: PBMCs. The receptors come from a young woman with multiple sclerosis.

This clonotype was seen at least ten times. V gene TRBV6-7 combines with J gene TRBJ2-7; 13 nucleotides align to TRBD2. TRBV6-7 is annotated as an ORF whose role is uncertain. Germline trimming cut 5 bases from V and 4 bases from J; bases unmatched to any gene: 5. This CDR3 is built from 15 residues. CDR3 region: CASSERTSGRYEQYF. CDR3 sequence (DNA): TGTGCCAGCAGTGAACGGACTAGCGGGAGATACGAGCAGTACTTC.

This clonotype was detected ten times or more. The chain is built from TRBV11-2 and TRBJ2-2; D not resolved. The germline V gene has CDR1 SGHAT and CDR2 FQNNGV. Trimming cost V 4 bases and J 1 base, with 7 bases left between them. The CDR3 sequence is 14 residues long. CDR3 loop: CASSSTGNTGELFF. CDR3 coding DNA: TGTGCCAGCAGCTCCACGGGGAACACCGGGGAGCTGTTTTTT.

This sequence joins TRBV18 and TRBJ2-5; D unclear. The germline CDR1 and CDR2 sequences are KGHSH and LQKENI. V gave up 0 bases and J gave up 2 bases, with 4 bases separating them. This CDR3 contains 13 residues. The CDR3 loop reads CASSPPQQETQYF. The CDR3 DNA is TGTGCCAGCTCACCACCCCAACAAGAGACCCAGTACTTC.

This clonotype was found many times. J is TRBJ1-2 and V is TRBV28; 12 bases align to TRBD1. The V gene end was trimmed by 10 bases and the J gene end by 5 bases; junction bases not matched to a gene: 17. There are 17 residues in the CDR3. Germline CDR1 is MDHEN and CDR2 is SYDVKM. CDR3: CAITGTGGAEGGYGYTF. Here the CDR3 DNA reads TGTGCCATCACGGGGACAGGGGGCGCGGAAGGGGGATATGGCTACACCTTC.

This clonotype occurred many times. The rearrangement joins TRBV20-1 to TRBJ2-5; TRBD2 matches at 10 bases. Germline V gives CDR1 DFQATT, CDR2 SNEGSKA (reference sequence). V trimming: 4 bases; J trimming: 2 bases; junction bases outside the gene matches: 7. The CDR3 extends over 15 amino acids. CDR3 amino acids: CSATPTSGEQETQYF. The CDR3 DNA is TGCAGTGCTACGCCTACTAGCGGGGAGCAAGAGACCCAGTACTTC.

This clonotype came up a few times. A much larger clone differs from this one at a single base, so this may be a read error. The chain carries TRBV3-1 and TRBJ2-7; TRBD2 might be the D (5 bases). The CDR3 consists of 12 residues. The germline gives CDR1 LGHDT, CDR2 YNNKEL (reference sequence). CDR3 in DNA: TGTGACAGCAGCGGAACAGTCTACGAGCAGTACTTC. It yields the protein CDSSGTVYEQYF.

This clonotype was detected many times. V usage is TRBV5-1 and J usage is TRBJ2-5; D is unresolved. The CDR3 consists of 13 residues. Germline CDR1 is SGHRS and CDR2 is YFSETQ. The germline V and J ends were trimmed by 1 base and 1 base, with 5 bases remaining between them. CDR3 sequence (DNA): TGCGCCAGCAGCTTGCGATCCCAAGAGACCCAGTACTTC. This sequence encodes CASSLRSQETQYF.

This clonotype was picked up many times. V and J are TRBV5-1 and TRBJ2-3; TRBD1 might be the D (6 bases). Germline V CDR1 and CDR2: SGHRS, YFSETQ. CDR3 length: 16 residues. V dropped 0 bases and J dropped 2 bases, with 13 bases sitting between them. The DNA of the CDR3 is TGCGCCAGCAGCTTGGAGGCAGGGGTTACCACAGATACGCAGTATTTT. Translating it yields CASSLEAGVTTDTQYF.

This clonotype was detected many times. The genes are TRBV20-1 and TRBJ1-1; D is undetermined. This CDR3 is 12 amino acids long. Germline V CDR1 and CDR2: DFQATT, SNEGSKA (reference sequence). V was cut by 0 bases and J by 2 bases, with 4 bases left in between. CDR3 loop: CSARDLNTEAFF. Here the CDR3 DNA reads TGCAGTGCTAGAGATTTAAACACTGAAGCTTTCTTT.

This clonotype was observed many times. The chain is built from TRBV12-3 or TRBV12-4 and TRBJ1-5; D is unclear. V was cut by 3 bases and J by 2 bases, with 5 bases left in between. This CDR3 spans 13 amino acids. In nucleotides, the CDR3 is TGTGCCAGCAGTTTTGGTGGCAATCAGCCCCAGCATTTT. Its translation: CASSFGGNQPQHF.